Each of the 15 T cell receptor beta chains below was sequenced from the same sample in a study of monozygotic twins with inflammatory bowel disease. TCRdb re-called the 5' RACE reads and gives one entry per CDR3 protein, without DNA. The clone table shows approximately 420,000 distinct CDR3 sequences, with the ten largest holding less than 2.5%. Sequences were obtained from blood. Source of these receptors: a human donor with ulcerative colitis or Crohn's disease, or a healthy co-twin of an affected twin (not recorded which).

The rearrangement links TRBV30 to TRBJ2-7; TCRdb's assignment of TRBD2 cannot be checked, as there is no DNA. Germline values: CDR1 GTSNPN, CDR2 SVGIG (reference sequence). The CDR3 covers 14 residues. CDR3 sequence reads: CAWSVPKGVREQYF.

The chain recombines TRBV18 with TRBJ2-7. CDR3 length equals 14 residues. The germline V gene encodes CDR1 KGHSH and CDR2 LQKENI. CDR3 amino acids: CASSREGGLYEQYF.

V usage is TRBV2 and J usage is TRBJ2-3; as DNA is missing, the TRBD1 call by TCRdb cannot be tested. The CDR3 is 15 amino acids. Germline V gives CDR1 SNHLY, CDR2 FYNNEI. CDR3 region: CASIAPDRGTDTQYF.

The genes are TRBV5-4 and TRBJ1-6; TCRdb's D call, TRBD1, is unchecked because there is no DNA. The germline V gene encodes CDR1 SGHNT and CDR2 YYREEE (reference sequence). CDR3 size: 15 residues. The CDR3 loop reads CASSDGTGLVSPLHF. Variable domain in full (rest from reference TRBV5-4 and TRBJ1-6): ETGVTQSPTHLIKTRGQQVTLRCSSQSGHNTVSWYQQALGQGPQFIFQYYREEENGRGNFPPRFSGLQFPNYSSELNVNALELDDSALYLCASSDGTGLVSPLHFGNGTRLTVT.

This chain links TRBV10-3 with TRBJ2-3; the TRBD1 assignment by TCRdb is unverifiable without DNA. This CDR3 is built from 15 residues. The germline V gene has CDR1 ENHRY and CDR2 SYGVKD. This chain's CDR3 is CAISPGQGNSDTQYF.

This chain joins TRBV20-1 and TRBJ2-1. Germline CDR1 reads DFQATT; CDR2 reads SNEGSKA (reference sequence). CDR3 length: 15 residues. The chain's CDR3 is CSARPLAIKDNEQFF.

The chain joins TRBV5-7 to TRBJ2-1; with no DNA, the TCRdb D assignment of TRBD2 cannot be verified. TRBV5-7 is noted as an ORF with a role that remains uncertain. This CDR3 is 16 amino acids long. CDR3 protein: CASSLGLGLRYNEQFF.

The chain joins TRBV7-2 to TRBJ2-7. The CDR3 has 11 amino acids. Per the germline V gene, CDR1 is SGHTA and CDR2 is FQGNSA. The CDR3 loop is CASSSGWEQYF. The variable domain in full, completed from reference TRBV7-2 and TRBJ2-7, reads GAGVSQSPSNKVTEKGKDVELRCDPISGHTALYWYRQSLGQGLEFLIYFQGNSAPDKSGLPSDRFSAERTGGSVSTLTIQRTQQEDSAVYLCASSSGWEQYFGPGTRLTVT.

The gene calls are TRBV5-6 and TRBJ2-7; TCRdb's assignment of TRBD2 cannot be checked, as there is no DNA. The germline V gene encodes CDR1 SGHDT and CDR2 YYEEEE. CDR3 length: 16 amino acids. The CDR3 sequence: CASSLGVPGLLYEQYF. Drawing the rest from reference TRBV5-6 and TRBJ2-7, the complete variable domain is DAGVTQSPTHLIKTRGQQVTLRCSPKSGHDTVSWYQQALGQGPQFIFQYYEEEERQRGNFPDRFSGHQFPNYSSELNVNALLLGDSALYLCASSLGVPGLLYEQYFGPGTRLTVT.

This sequence joins TRBV29-1 and TRBJ1-2; the D call of TRBD1 rests on TCRdb alone, since no DNA is present to check it. Germline CDR1 is SQVTM and CDR2 is ANQGSEA. The CDR3 has 13 amino acids. Here the CDR3 reads CSVDGGGNYGYTF.

The chain is built from TRBV11-2 and TRBJ2-1; no DNA is available, so the TRBD2 call from TCRdb remains unchecked. The CDR3 sequence is 16 residues long. Germline CDR1 reads SGHAT; CDR2 reads FQNNGV. CDR3 sequence reads: CASSPRTSGSYNEQFF. The full variable domain, rest sourced from reference TRBV11-2 and TRBJ2-1, is EAGVAQSPRYKIIEKRQSVAFWCNPISGHATLYWYQQILGQGPKLLIQFQNNGVVDDSQLPKDRFSAERLKGVDSTLKIQPAKLEDSAVYLCASSPRTSGSYNEQFFGPGTRLTVL.

The rearrangement uses TRBV6-5 and TRBJ2-7; checking the TCRdb D call of TRBD2 is not possible without DNA. The germline V gene has CDR1 MNHEY and CDR2 SVGAGI. CDR3 length equals 15 residues. The CDR3 loop reads CASSYSGQDAYEQYF.

The chain combines TRBV5-1 with TRBJ2-7; TCRdb indicates TRBD2, and absent DNA this call remains unverified. This CDR3 spans 14 amino acids. The germline V gene encodes CDR1 SGHRS and CDR2 YFSETQ. This chain's CDR3 is CASSLGGSGRKGYF.

This chain joins TRBV25-1 and TRBJ2-1; TCRdb reports TRBD1, a call that lacks DNA to check it against. CDR1 is MGHDK and CDR2 is SYGVNS in the germline V gene. This CDR3 region has 16 residues. The CDR3 loop is CASKSLGQGKYNEQFF.

The chain uses TRBV20-1 and TRBJ2-7; the TCRdb D gene call, TRBD2, has no DNA to confirm it. CDR1 and CDR2 (germline): DFQATT, SNEGSKA (reference sequence). This CDR3 contains 13 residues. The chain's CDR3 is CSARRASGGEQYF.